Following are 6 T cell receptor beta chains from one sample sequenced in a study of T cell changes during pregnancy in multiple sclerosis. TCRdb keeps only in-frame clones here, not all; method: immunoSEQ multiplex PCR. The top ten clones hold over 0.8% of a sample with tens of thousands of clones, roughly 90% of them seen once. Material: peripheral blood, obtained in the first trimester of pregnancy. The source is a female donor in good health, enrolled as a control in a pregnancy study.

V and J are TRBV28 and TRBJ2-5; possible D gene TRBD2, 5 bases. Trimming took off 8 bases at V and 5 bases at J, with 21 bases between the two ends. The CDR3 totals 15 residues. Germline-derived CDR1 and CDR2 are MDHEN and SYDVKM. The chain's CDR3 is CASLDGPRSGETQYF. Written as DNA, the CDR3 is TGTGCCAGCTTGGATGGCCCCCGATCGGGGGAGACCCAGTACTTC.

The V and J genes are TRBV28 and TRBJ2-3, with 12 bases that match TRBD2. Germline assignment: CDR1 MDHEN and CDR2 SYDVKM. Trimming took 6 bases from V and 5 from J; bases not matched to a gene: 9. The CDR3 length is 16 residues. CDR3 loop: CASSLMGGLAGDTQYF. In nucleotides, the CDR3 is TGTGCCAGCAGCCTGATGGGGGGACTAGCGGGAGATACGCAGTATTTT.

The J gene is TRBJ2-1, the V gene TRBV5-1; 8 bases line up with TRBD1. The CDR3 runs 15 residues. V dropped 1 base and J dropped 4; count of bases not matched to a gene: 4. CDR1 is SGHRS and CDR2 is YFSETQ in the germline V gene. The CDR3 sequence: CASSLWTGPYNEQFF. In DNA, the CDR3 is TGCGCCAGCAGCTTGTGGACAGGGCCTTACAATGAGCAGTTCTTC.

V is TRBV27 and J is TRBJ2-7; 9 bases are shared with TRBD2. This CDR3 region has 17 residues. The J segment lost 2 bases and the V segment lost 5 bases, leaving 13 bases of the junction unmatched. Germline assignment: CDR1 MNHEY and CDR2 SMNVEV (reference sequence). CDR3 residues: CASSPLHLAGNTYEQYF. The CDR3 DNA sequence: TGTGCCAGCAGTCCCTTACATCTAGCGGGGAACACCTACGAGCAGTACTTC.

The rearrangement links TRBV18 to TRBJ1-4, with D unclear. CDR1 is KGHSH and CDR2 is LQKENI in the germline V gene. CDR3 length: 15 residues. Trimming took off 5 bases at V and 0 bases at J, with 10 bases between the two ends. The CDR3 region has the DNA TGTGCCAGCTCAACAACGTCTGCAACTAATGAAAAACTGTTTTTT. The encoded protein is CASSTTSATNEKLFF.

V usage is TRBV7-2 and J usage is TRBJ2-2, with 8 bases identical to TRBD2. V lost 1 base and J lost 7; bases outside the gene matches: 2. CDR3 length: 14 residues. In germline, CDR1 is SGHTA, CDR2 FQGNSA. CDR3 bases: TGTGCCAGCAGCTTAGAGCGGGAGAACGGGGAGCTGTTTTTT. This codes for CASSLERENGELFF.